The 3 T cell receptor beta chains listed next were all sequenced from one sample in a study of shared clonotypes between healthy human individuals. The protocol was immunoSEQ multiplex PCR, while the TCRdb copy is restricted to in-frame clones and leaves out a portion. The data hold around 700,000 clones, with around 72% observed a single time. The sample consisted of memory CD4+ T cells sorted from blood. This sample's subset: CD45RA-negative fraction. The receptors come from a woman in her 30s in good health.

The chain joins TRBV4-1 to TRBJ2-7; the D call may be TRBD1 or TRBD2 (5 bases each). The CDR3 is 14 amino acids. Germline CDR1 reads MGHRA; CDR2 reads YSYEKL. V lost 5 bases and J 5 bases, leaving 16 bases between the germline ends. The CDR3 DNA reads as TGCGCCAGCAGCGAAGGAGGAATCAGGGACGAGCAGTACTTC. Translated, it gives CASSEGGIRDEQYF.

Of note for this clone: Additional DNA sequences in this sample encode the identical CDR3. The genes are TRBV4-1 and TRBJ2-7; D tentatively fits TRBD1 or TRBD2 (5 bases each). This CDR3 contains 15 residues. The V gene lost 0 bases and the J gene lost 3 bases, with 12 bases spanning the gap. Germline V gene sequence: CDR1 MGHRA, CDR2 YSYEKL. CDR3 DNA: TGCGCCAGCAGCCAAGACCCGGGACCCAGCTACGAGCAGTACTTC. Amino acids: CASSQDPGPSYEQYF.

The gene calls are TRBV2 and TRBJ1-1, with D maybe TRBD1 (5 bases). Between the trimmed V and J ends, which lost 10 bases and 2 bases, there was a span of 14 bases. The CDR3 extends over 13 amino acids. The V gene's germline CDR1 is SNHLY and CDR2 FYNNEI. CDR3 sequence: CATHRTLNTEAFF. CDR3 bases: TGTGCCACCCACAGGACCTTAAACACTGAAGCTTTCTTT.